The 29 T cell receptor beta chains listed next were all sequenced from one sample in a study of low-dose radiotherapy and immunotherapy resistance in tumors. Priming of first-strand cDNA relied on TRAV- and TRBV-specific primers (covering alpha and beta chains). Amplification of TCRs used a constant-region primer and V-primer adapter for roughly 18 PCR cycles. TCRdb independently ran MiXCR on the reads; one entry per CDR3 protein. Of 12,000 to 15,000 distinct CDR3 sequences in the sample, 70% to 80% were seen once. All receptors derive from a human donor with advanced metastatic prostate, ovarian, gallbladder or colorectal cancer (not recorded which). This table probably holds off-target reads from a library built for another chain.

This clonotype turned up a few times. The chain recombines TRBV19 with TRBJ2-2; weak D call: TRBD1 (6 bases). This CDR3 has 14 amino acids. CDR1 LNHDA and CDR2 SQIVND come from the germline V gene (reference sequence). Trimming pared 9 bases from V and 6 bases from J, leaving 17 bases between. The CDR3 sequence: CASRGTGIAGELFF. CDR3 nucleotide sequence: TGTGCCAGCAGGGGTACAGGGATCGCCGGGGAGCTGTTTTTT.

V gene TRBV4-2 combines with J gene TRBJ1-2; 7 nucleotides align to TRBD1. The V gene's germline CDR1 is LGHNA and CDR2 YNFKEQ. The CDR3 has 13 amino acids. Losses at the gene ends were 6 bases for V and 3 bases for J; bases not matched to a gene: 4. The CDR3 loop is CASRGRGDYGYTF. The CDR3 DNA reads as TGTGCCAGCAGGGGCAGGGGGGACTATGGCTACACCTTC.

V usage is TRBV18 and J usage is TRBJ1-6; 7 positions agree with TRBD1. V dropped 3 bases and J dropped 10; count of bases not matched to a gene: 6. From germline, CDR1 is KGHSH and CDR2 LQKENI. The CDR3 is made up of 14 amino acids. This CDR3 is CASSPEQGRSPLHF. DNA for the CDR3: TGTGCCAGCTCACCTGAACAGGGGAGGTCACCCCTCCACTTT.

V gene TRBV30 combines with J gene TRBJ2-3; D gene uncertain. Germline CDR1 is GTSNPN and CDR2 is SVGIG (reference sequence). Trimming took 0 bases from V and 4 from J, leaving 5 bases between them. The CDR3 sequence is 12 residues long. In nucleotides, the CDR3 is TGTGCCTGGAGTGTTTCCGCAGATACGCAGTATTTT. This encodes CAWSVSADTQYF. Complete variable domain (other parts from reference TRBV30 and TRBJ2-3): SQTIHQWPATLVQPVGSPLSLECTVEGTSNPNLYWYRQAAGRGLQLLFYSVGIGQISSEVPQNLSASRPQDRQFILSSKKLLLSDSGFYLCAWSVSADTQYFGPGTRLTVL.

The J gene is TRBJ1-1, the V gene TRBV10-3; tentatively, D is TRBD1 (6 bases). V shed 11 bases and J shed 5 bases, with 18 bases lying between them. The CDR3 covers 13 residues. Germline values: CDR1 ENHRY, CDR2 SYGVKD. The CDR3 sequence is CAVRWEGETEAFF. CDR3 sequence (DNA): TGTGCCGTCCGCTGGGAGGGGGAGACTGAAGCTTTCTTT.

This chain uses TRBV28 with TRBJ2-3; D gene uncertain. Germline values: CDR1 MDHEN, CDR2 SYDVKM. V was clipped by 3 bases and J by 5 bases, with 9 bases between them. CDR3 length: 13 residues. Here the CDR3 DNA reads TGTGCCAGCAGTTTTGAGAATAGAGATACGCAGTATTTT. This gives the protein CASSFENRDTQYF.

The rearrangement uses TRBV6-5 and TRBJ2-3, with D unclear. CDR3 size: 13 residues. The germline CDR1 and CDR2 sequences are MNHEY and SVGAGI. The V and J ends lost 2 bases and 2 bases respectively, with 5 bases between them. CDR3 DNA: TGTGCCAGCAGTTACGGCTCCACAGATACGCAGTATTTT. This encodes CASSYGSTDTQYF.

This chain connects TRBV5-6 to TRBJ2-1; D may be TRBD2 (6 bases). The CDR3 runs 16 residues. V gave up 4 bases and J gave up 0 bases, with 14 bases separating them. The germline gives CDR1 SGHDT, CDR2 YYEEEE. CDR3 DNA sequence: TGTGCCAGCAGCCCAGACCCCGGGGGCTCCTACAATGAGCAGTTCTTC. Translated: CASSPDPGGSYNEQFF.

The chain uses TRBV19 and TRBJ1-2, with a possible D match to TRBD1 (5 bases). This CDR3 has 14 residues. Germline assignment: CDR1 LNHDA and CDR2 SQIVND (reference sequence). Trimming pared 3 bases from V and 10 bases from J, leaving 18 bases between. The CDR3: CASSMGWGVLHYTF. In DNA form, the CDR3 reads TGTGCCAGTAGTATGGGTTGGGGGGTCCTACACTACACCTTC.

This chain links TRBV5-4 with TRBJ1-1; 9 nucleotides match TRBD1. J was trimmed by 11 bases and V by 3 bases; bases with no gene match: 14. The CDR3 runs 15 residues. Germline V gene sequence: CDR1 SGHNT, CDR2 YYREEE (reference sequence). CDR3 nucleotides: TGTGCCAGCAGCTGGGGGGTGACAGGGGGAGTTTCGGCTTTCTTT. This translates into CASSWGVTGGVSAFF.

The J gene is TRBJ1-6, the V gene TRBV11-2, with a tentative D call TRBD1 (6 bases). This CDR3 spans 15 amino acids. The V gene's germline CDR1 is SGHAT and CDR2 FQNNGV. The germline V and J ends were trimmed by 3 bases and 10 bases, with 16 bases remaining between them. The CDR3 bases are TGTGCCAGCAGCTTTCTTCTGGGGGCAGGGTCACCCCTCCACTTT. Translation gives CASSFLLGAGSPLHF.

The chain uses TRBV9 and TRBJ1-4; D is uncertain. The germline gives CDR1 SGDLS, CDR2 YYNGEE. Trimming left V 0 bases short and J 7 bases short, with 19 bases between. The CDR3 length is 17 residues. This chain's CDR3 is CASSVDYGGFGSEKLFF. CDR3 bases: TGTGCCAGCAGCGTAGACTATGGTGGGTTCGGAAGTGAAAAACTGTTTTTT.

The rearrangement joins TRBV6-1 to TRBJ1-2, with D possibly being TRBD1 (6 bases). V was cut by 6 bases and J by 4 bases, with 18 bases left in between. Germline CDR1 and CDR2: MNHNS and SASEGT. The CDR3 covers 15 residues. Here the CDR3 DNA reads TGTGCCAGCAGCTTAGTCCTACAGGGCCTCTATGGCTACACCTTC. This codes for CASSLVLQGLYGYTF.

V gene TRBV4-1 combines with J gene TRBJ1-1, with D possibly TRBD1 on 5 matching bases. From germline, CDR1 is MGHRA and CDR2 YSYEKL. The V end was cut by 0 bases, the J end by 8 bases, with 10 bases between. The CDR3 is made up of 13 amino acids. Written as DNA, the CDR3 is TGCGCCAGCAGCCAAGATCAAGGGGCAGAAGCTTTCTTT. This translates into CASSQDQGAEAFF.

The V and J genes are TRBV6-6 and TRBJ1-6; tentatively, D is TRBD1 (5 bases). V was clipped by 5 bases and J by 14 bases, with 13 bases between them. This CDR3 contains 12 residues. Germline-derived CDR1 and CDR2 are MNHNY and SVGAGI (reference sequence). The CDR3 spells CASSPGGSTLHF. The CDR3, as DNA: TGTGCCAGCAGTCCTGGGGGATCAACCCTCCACTTT.

The rearrangement joins TRBV12-3 or TRBV12-4 to TRBJ1-6; 9 bases align to TRBD1. The J segment lost 9 bases and the V segment lost 7 bases, leaving 7 bases of the junction unmatched. This CDR3 region has 14 residues. The chain's CDR3 is CASMEQGAGSPLHF. The CDR3 bases are TGTGCCAGCATGGAACAGGGGGCTGGTTCACCCCTCCACTTT.

This clonotype was detected only once. The chain has TRBV23-1 and TRBJ1-2; TRBD1 might be the D (6 bases). TRBV23-1 is known as an ORF, though its function is uncertain. The CDR3 contains 15 residues. Trimming shortened V by 4 bases and J by 7 bases, and 19 bases separated the two germline ends. DNA for the CDR3: TGCGCCAGCAGTCGCGCCATACAGGGAAGGTGTGGCTACACCTTC. It encodes CASSRAIQGRCGYTF.

This clonotype was observed a handful of times. The V and J genes are TRBV5-1 and TRBJ2-1; D possibly corresponds to TRBD2 (6 bases). The length of the CDR3 is 15 residues. The V gene's germline CDR1 is SGHRS and CDR2 YFSETQ. V dropped 0 bases and J dropped 8 bases, with 15 bases sitting between them. In nucleotides, the CDR3 is TGCGCCAGCAGCTTGGCGGGAGAGGAAGTAGATGAGCAGTTCTTC. This encodes CASSLAGEEVDEQFF.

CDR3 nucleotide sequence: TGTGCCAGCAGCTTAGACCCAGCACGCGAGCAGTACTTC. It codes for CASSLDPAREQYF. The V and J genes are TRBV11-2 and TRBJ2-7; D is ambiguous. There are 13 residues in the CDR3. V was pared by 0 bases and J by 6 bases, with 9 bases between. CDR1 SGHAT and CDR2 FQNNGV come from the germline V gene.

V and J are TRBV20-1 and TRBJ2-2; 10 nucleotides match TRBD1. Germline V lookup: CDR1 DFQATT, CDR2 SNEGSKA (reference sequence). The CDR3 sequence is 15 residues long. Trimming at V came to 6 bases and at J to 5 bases, leaving 9 bases not matched to a gene. The CDR3 sequence: CSASNPGQGTGELFF. DNA of the CDR3: TGCAGTGCATCCAACCCGGGACAGGGGACCGGGGAGCTGTTTTTT.

The CDR3 region has the DNA TGTGCCAGCAGCCCCATGGCCGCACAGTACACAGATACGCAGTATTTT. Translated: CASSPMAAQYTDTQYF. The genes are TRBV3-1 and TRBJ2-3; D is uncertain. Trimming removed 4 bases from V and 2 bases from J, with 16 bases in between. Germline V gene data show CDR1 as LGHDT and CDR2 as YNNKEL (reference sequence). CDR3 size: 16 residues.

This chain uses TRBV3-1 with TRBJ1-2, with D possibly being TRBD1 (5 bases). The germline gives CDR1 LGHDT, CDR2 YNNKEL (reference sequence). CDR3 length equals 19 residues. V lost 5 bases and J 6 bases, leaving 31 bases between the germline ends. As DNA, the CDR3 is TGTGCCAGCAGCGACGATGCAGCACAGTACCGGGACCTACAAGATGGCTACACCTTC. Amino acids: CASSDDAAQYRDLQDGYTF.

V usage is TRBV10-2 and J usage is TRBJ2-5; a weak D match, TRBD1 (6 bases). This CDR3 spans 14 amino acids. The germline V gene has CDR1 WSHSY and CDR2 SAAADI. V was clipped by 3 bases and J by 2 bases, with 10 bases between them. The DNA for the CDR3 is TGCGCCAGCAGTGATAGGGGGTCACAAGAGACCCAGTACTTC. Protein product: CASSDRGSQETQYF.

This chain connects TRBV2 to TRBJ1-5, with D possibly matching TRBD1 (5 bases). Germline CDR1 is SNHLY and CDR2 is FYNNEI. The CDR3 consists of 16 residues. The ends were cut back, 5 bases at V and 5 bases at J, with 19 bases in the middle. Written as DNA, the CDR3 is TGTGCCAGCAGTCCCGCCAGGGCAGGAGGGCATCAGCCCCAGCATTTT. This sequence encodes CASSPARAGGHQPQHF. Using reference TRBV2 and TRBJ1-5 for the parts outside the CDR3, the full variable domain is EPEVTQTPSHQVTQMGQEVILRCVPISNHLYFYWYRQILGQKVEFLVSFYNNEISEKSEIFDDQFSVERPDGSNFTLKIRSTKLEDSAMYFCASSPARAGGHQPQHFGDGTRLSIL.

This chain links TRBV20-1 with TRBJ2-3; TRBD2 aligns across 8 bases. Per germline, CDR1 DFQATT and CDR2 SNEGSKA (reference sequence). The trim removed 2 bases at V and 2 bases at J, leaving 6 bases unmatched. The CDR3 consists of 15 residues. CDR3: CSARLSGANTDTQYF. In nucleotides, the CDR3 is TGCAGTGCTAGACTTAGCGGGGCAAACACAGATACGCAGTATTTT.

The CDR3 loop is CASSYSTAAITYEQYF. The CDR3 region has the DNA TGTGCCAGCAGTTACTCGACGGCGGCCATCACCTACGAGCAGTACTTC. The chain employs TRBV6-2 or TRBV6-3 and TRBJ2-7, with no clear D. The germline V and J ends were trimmed by 0 bases and 2 bases, with 14 bases remaining between them. Germline assignment: CDR1 MNHEY and CDR2 SVGEGT. CDR3 length: 16 residues.

This clonotype was picked up a small number of times. This rearrangement joins TRBV11-1 to TRBJ2-1; unclear D gene. CDR3 size: 16 residues. V was cut by 1 base and J by 7 bases, with 17 bases left in between. The germline CDR1 and CDR2 sequences are SGHAT and FQDESV (reference sequence). The CDR3 DNA sequence: TGTGCCAGCAGCTTAGTGGGGATCGCCTCTGAGAATGAGCAGTTCTTC. Translation gives CASSLVGIASENEQFF. The whole variable domain, remainder taken from reference TRBV11-1 and TRBJ2-1, is EAEVAQSPRYKITEKSQAVAFWCDPISGHATLYWYRQILGQGPELLVQFQDESVVDDSQLPKDRFSAERLKGVDSTLKIQPAELGDSAMYLCASSLVGIASENEQFFGPGTRLTVL.

The rearrangement uses TRBV9 and TRBJ2-5; TRBD1 is a possible D gene (6 bases). V gave up 0 bases and J gave up 5 bases, with 11 bases separating them. Germline loops: CDR1 SGDLS, CDR2 YYNGEE. The CDR3 extends over 14 amino acids. CDR3 in DNA: TGTGCCAGCAGCGTAGGACCGAGGGGGGAGACCCAGTACTTC. It translates to CASSVGPRGETQYF.

The chain recombines TRBV6-6 with TRBJ2-2; possibly TRBD1 for D (6 bases). V dropped 5 bases and J dropped 0 bases, with 10 bases sitting between them. Germline V lookup: CDR1 MNHNY, CDR2 SVGAGI (reference sequence). The CDR3 has 15 residues. CDR3 coding DNA: TGTGCCAGCAGTGCGACAGGCGCGAACACCGGGGAGCTGTTTTTT. This gives the protein CASSATGANTGELFF.